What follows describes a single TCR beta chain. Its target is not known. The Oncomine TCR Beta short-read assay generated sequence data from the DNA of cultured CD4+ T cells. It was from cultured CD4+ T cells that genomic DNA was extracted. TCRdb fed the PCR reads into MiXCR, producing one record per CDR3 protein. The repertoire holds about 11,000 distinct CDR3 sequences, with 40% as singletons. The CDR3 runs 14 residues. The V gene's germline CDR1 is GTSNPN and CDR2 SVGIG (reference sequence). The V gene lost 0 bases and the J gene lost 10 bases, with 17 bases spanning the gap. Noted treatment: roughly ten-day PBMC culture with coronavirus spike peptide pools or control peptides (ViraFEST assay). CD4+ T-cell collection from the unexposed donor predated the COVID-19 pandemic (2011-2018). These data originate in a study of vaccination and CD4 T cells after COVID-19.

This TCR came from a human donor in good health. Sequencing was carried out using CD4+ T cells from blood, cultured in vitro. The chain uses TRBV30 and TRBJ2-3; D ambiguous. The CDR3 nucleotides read TGTGCCTGGAGTGTATGGAAGGGTGTCGAGGCGCAGTATTTT. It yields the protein CAWSVWKGVEAQYF.